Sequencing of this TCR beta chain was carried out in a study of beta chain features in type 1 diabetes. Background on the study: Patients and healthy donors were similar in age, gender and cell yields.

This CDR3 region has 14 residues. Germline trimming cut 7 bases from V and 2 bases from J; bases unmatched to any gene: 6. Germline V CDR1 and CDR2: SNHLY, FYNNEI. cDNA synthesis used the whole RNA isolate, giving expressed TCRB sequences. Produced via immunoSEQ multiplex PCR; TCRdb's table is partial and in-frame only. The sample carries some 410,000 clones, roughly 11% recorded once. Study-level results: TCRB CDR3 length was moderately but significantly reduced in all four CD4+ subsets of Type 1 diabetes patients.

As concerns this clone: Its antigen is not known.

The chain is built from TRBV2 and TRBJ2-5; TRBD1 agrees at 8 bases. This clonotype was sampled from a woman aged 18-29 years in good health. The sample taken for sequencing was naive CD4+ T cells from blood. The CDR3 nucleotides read TGTGCCAGCAATCAGGGGGCGCGACAAGAGACCCAGTACTTC. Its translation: CASNQGARQETQYF.